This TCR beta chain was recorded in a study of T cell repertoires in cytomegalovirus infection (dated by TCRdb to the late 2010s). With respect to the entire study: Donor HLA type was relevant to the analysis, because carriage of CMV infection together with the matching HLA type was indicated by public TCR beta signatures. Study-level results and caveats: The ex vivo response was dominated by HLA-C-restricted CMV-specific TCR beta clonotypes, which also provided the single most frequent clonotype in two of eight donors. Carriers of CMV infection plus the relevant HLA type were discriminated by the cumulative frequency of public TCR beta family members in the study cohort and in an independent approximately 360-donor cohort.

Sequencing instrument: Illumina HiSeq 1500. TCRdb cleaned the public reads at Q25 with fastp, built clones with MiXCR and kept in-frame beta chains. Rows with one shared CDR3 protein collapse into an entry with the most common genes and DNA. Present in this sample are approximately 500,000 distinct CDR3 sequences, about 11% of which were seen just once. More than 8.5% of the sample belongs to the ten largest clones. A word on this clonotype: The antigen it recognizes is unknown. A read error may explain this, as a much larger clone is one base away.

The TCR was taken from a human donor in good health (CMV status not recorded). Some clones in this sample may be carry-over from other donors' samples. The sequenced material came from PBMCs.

The nucleotides read TGTGCCAGCAGCTTGGAGGCGGGGCCCACGCAGAGGCAGTTCTTC. The resulting protein is CASSLEAGPTQRQFF. The V and J segments used are TRBV5-4 and TRBJ2-1, with a weak D call of TRBD2 (6 bases match). As encoded in the germline V gene (reference sequence), CDR1 is SGHNT while CDR2 is YYREEE. V lost 0 bases and J lost 12 bases; the stretch between them is 19 bases long. Counted from cysteine to phenylalanine, this CDR3 has 15 amino acids. The only DNA kept is the CDR3, 45 bases in frame from the first base.